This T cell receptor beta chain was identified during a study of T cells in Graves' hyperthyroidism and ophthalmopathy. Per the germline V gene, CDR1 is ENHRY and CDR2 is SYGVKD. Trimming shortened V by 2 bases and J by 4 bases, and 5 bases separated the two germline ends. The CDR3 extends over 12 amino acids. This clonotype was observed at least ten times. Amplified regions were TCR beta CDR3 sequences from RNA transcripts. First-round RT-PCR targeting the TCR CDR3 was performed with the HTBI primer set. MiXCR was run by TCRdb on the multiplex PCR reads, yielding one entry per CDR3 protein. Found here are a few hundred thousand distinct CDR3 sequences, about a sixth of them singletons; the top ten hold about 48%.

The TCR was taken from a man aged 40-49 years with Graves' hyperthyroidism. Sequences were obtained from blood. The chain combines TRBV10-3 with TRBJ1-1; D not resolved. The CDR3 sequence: CAISEGFTEAFF. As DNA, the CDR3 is TGTGCCATCAGTGAGGGGTTCACTGAAGCTTTCTTT.